These 11 T cell receptor beta chains share one sample of origin, sequenced in a study of T-cell reconstitution after alpha-beta-depleted transplantation in children. Using unique molecular identifiers, the investigators prepared the TCRbeta library. Using its own MiXCR run on the PCR reads, TCRdb lists one record per CDR3 protein. The table has hundreds of thousands of distinct CDR3 sequences, about 12% seen once; the top ten hold roughly 2.6%. This specimen was PBMCs from the stem cell graft donor, taken from the stem cell graft. These receptors all stem from a human donor who donated a stem cell graft to a child with acute lymphoblastic leukemia.

This clonotype has ten or more counts. The chain carries TRBV29-1 and TRBJ1-1; maybe TRBD1 (6 bases). V gave up 0 bases and J gave up 0 bases, with 17 bases separating them. The CDR3 spans 17 residues. Germline V gene data show CDR1 as SQVTM and CDR2 as ANQGSEA. The CDR3: CSVEESPGPGVNTEAFF. DNA for the CDR3: TGCAGCGTTGAAGAGTCACCGGGCCCAGGGGTGAACACTGAAGCTTTCTTT.

This clonotype came up many times. V and J are TRBV6-1 and TRBJ2-3, with no clear D. The CDR3 has 14 amino acids. Germline V gives CDR1 MNHNS, CDR2 SASEGT. Trimming cost V 6 bases and J 0 bases, with 10 bases left between them. The CDR3 sequence is CASSPAPSTDTQYF. The CDR3 region has the DNA TGTGCCAGCAGCCCAGCGCCTAGCACAGATACGCAGTATTTT.

This clonotype was picked up many times. This chain uses TRBV4-3 with TRBJ2-2; 7 positions match TRBD1. The V gene's germline CDR1 is LGHNA and CDR2 YSLEER. This CDR3 comprises 18 residues. The ends lost 3 bases at V and 3 bases at J; junction bases unmatched: 13. The DNA of the CDR3 is TGCGCCAGCAGCCAGGCCCCGAGGGGGCGTCTGGACACCGGGGAGCTGTTTTTT. Its protein product is CASSQAPRGRLDTGELFF.

This clonotype was counted at least ten times. The V call is TRBV7-2, the J call TRBJ1-6, with D uncertain. CDR3 length equals 16 residues. Germline assignment: CDR1 SGHTA and CDR2 FQGNSA. V lost 6 bases to trimming and J lost 5 bases, with 17 bases between them. CDR3 in amino acids: CASSFSLRLDNSPLHF. The DNA of the CDR3 is TGTGCCAGCAGTTTTAGTTTGCGGCTAGATAATTCACCCCTCCACTTT.

A single count supports this clonotype. This sequence joins TRBV18 and TRBJ1-3; the D gene is possibly TRBD1 (6 bases). The V end lost 2 bases, the J end lost 4 bases, and 18 bases lay between the germline ends. CDR3 length: 17 residues. Germline loops: CDR1 KGHSH, CDR2 LQKENI. CDR3 nucleotides: TGTGCCAGCTCACCAACTGCAACAGGGACGGGCGGAAACACCATATATTTT. Residues: CASSPTATGTGGNTIYF.

This chain links TRBV7-2 with TRBJ2-1, with a possible D match to TRBD1 (6 bases). This CDR3 region has 12 residues. Germline V CDR1 and CDR2: SGHTA, FQGNSA. Deletions cut 4 bases from V and 14 bases from J, with 15 bases between. The CDR3: CASSSGGGGEFF. The DNA of the CDR3 is TGTGCCAGCAGCTCCGGTGGGGGCGGTGAGTTCTTC. Complete variable domain (other parts from reference TRBV7-2 and TRBJ2-1): GAGVSQSPSNKVTEKGKDVELRCDPISGHTALYWYRQSLGQGLEFLIYFQGNSAPDKSGLPSDRFSAERTGGSVSTLTIQRTQQEDSAVYLCASSSGGGGEFFGPGTRLTVL.

In this sample, this clonotype turned up once. This chain uses TRBV19 with TRBJ1-1; a weak D match, TRBD1 (6 bases). The ends were cut back, 5 bases at V and 1 base at J, with 23 bases in the middle. The V gene's germline CDR1 is LNHDA and CDR2 SQIVND (reference sequence). The CDR3 sequence is 18 residues long. CDR3 sequence (DNA): TGTGCCAGTAGTCTCCTTAGGGCCAGGGGCAGTGCGAACACTGAAGCTTTCTTT. Protein product: CASSLLRARGSANTEAFF.

In its sample, this clonotype was seen many times. The rearrangement uses TRBV5-1 and TRBJ2-7; weak D call: TRBD2 (6 bases). With 4 bases removed from V and 5 bases from J, the gap between germline ends came to 16 bases. Germline V lookup: CDR1 SGHRS, CDR2 YFSETQ. This CDR3 contains 14 residues. The CDR3: CASSQTSLIDEQYF. DNA for the CDR3: TGCGCCAGCAGCCAGACTAGTCTCATCGACGAGCAGTACTTC.

This clonotype was seen only a few times. The rearrangement uses TRBV7-9 and TRBJ2-6, with D perhaps matching TRBD1 or TRBD2 (6 bases each). This CDR3 spans 15 amino acids. Germline CDR1 and CDR2: SEHNR and FQNEAQ (reference sequence). The V end was cut by 8 bases, the J end by 3 bases, with 14 bases between. The DNA of the CDR3 is TGTGCCAGCTCTATCGGGGGCGGTGGGGCCAACGTCCTGACTTTC. Protein: CASSIGGGGANVLTF.

CDR3 bases: TGCGCCAGCAGCCAGCGCTTTAGTAGCGGCTACGAGCAGTACTTC. Translating it yields CASSQRFSSGYEQYF. This chain connects TRBV4-3 to TRBJ2-7, with a tentative D call TRBD2 (6 bases). CDR1 and CDR2 (germline): LGHNA, YSLEER. There are 15 residues in the CDR3. V lost 3 bases and J 3 bases, leaving 15 bases between the germline ends.

This clonotype was observed at least ten times. The chain links TRBV7-2 to TRBJ2-2; the match to TRBD1 covers 8 bases. This CDR3 comprises 15 residues. The V segment lost 5 bases and the J segment 5 bases; nucleotides outside the gene matches: 7. CDR1 is SGHTA, CDR2 FQGNSA, per germline. This CDR3 reads CASSAVDRDTGELFF. The CDR3 nucleotides are TGTGCCAGCAGCGCGGTGGACAGGGATACCGGGGAGCTGTTTTTT.